This is a list of T cell receptor beta chains from one sample in a study of tumor T cells in aggressive B-cell lymphoma. Sequenced by immunoSEQ multiplex PCR; TCRdb stores in-frame clones only, minus some. Among 1,700 or so clones listed, approximately 94% were seen once. Sequences were obtained from tumor tissue. The origin of the receptors is an adult with diffuse large B cell lymphoma. Some clones in this sample may be carry-over from other donors' samples. Both conserved end residues are part of each CDR3. The D gene is left open where the match is weak. Size is stated for part of the rows, as once, few or many counts, or as a class when the clone is expanded.

NA	TRBJ1-3	TRBV9	NA	TGTGCCAGCAGCGCCCCGGGGAGACGGGACACCATATATTTT	CASSAPGRRDTIYF
NA	TRBJ2-1	TRBV5-1	TRBD2	TGCGCCAGCAGCCCACTAGCGGGAGGCCCCTCCTACAATGAGCAGTTCTTC	CASSPLAGGPSYNEQFF
NA	TRBJ1-1	TRBV5-1	TRBD1	TGCGCCAGCAGCTTGGCGGGACAGGGCACTGAAGCTTTCTTT	CASSLAGQGTEAFF
NA	TRBJ2-7	TRBV19	NA	TGTGCCAGTAGTATAGGGACACCCTACGAGCAGTACTTC	CASSIGTPYEQYF
NA	TRBJ1-4	TRBV10-3	NA	TGTGCCATCAGTGGAGGGGGAGCGAATGAAAAACTGTTTTTT	CAISGGGANEKLFF
NA	TRBJ2-5	TRBV7-6	TRBD2	TGTGCCAGCAGCATACTAGCGGGAGGAGAGACCCAGTACTTC	CASSILAGGETQYF
NA	TRBJ1-4	TRBV5-1	NA	TGCGCCAGCTCCCCCATCCCAACTAATGAAAAACTGTTTTTT	CASSPIPTNEKLFF
NA	TRBJ2-2	TRBV7-3	NA	TGTGCCAGCAGCCCCTTGGGCTTTAACACCGGGGAGCTGTTTTTT	CASSPLGFNTGELFF
NA	TRBJ1-5	TRBV2	NA	TGTGCCAGCAGTGAAGGTTCAGGGTTTAGCAATCAGCCCCAGCATTTT	CASSEGSGFSNQPQHF
NA	TRBJ2-3	TRBV10-2	TRBD1	TGCGCCAGCAGTCACAGGGGGCGCACAGATACGCAGTATTTT	CASSHRGRTDTQYF
few	TRBJ2-4	TRBV21-1	NA	TGTGCCAGCAGGTCGTGTATGCTACAGCAAAGAAAAAACATTCAGTACTTC	CASRSCMLQQRKNIQYF
NA	TRBJ2-4	TRBV7-9	NA	TGTGCCAGCAGCTTAAGTACGGAAAACATTCAGTACTTC	CASSLSTENIQYF
once	TRBJ2-2	TRBV9	NA	TGTGCCAGCAGCGTTTTTGAGTCTTACACCGGGGAGCTGTTTTTT	CASSVFESYTGELFF
NA	TRBJ2-2	TRBV10-3	TRBD2	TGTGCCATCAGTGTAATAGCGGGAGACGGGGAGCTGTTTTTT	CAISVIAGDGELFF
NA	TRBJ2-1	TRBV25-1	TRBD1	TGTGCCAGCAGTGAAACAGGGGGCTCCTACAATGAGCAGTTCTTC	CASSETGGSYNEQFF
NA	TRBJ2-7	TRBV7-9	NA	TGTGCCAGCAGCACCACAGGGCTGTCCTACGAGCAGTACTTC	CASSTTGLSYEQYF
NA	TRBJ1-4	TRBV9	TRBD1	TGTGCCAGCAGCGTGACAGGGGGTGCGGAAAAACTGTTTTTT	CASSVTGGAEKLFF
NA	TRBJ1-2	TRBV28	NA	TGTGCCAGCAGTTTATGGACAGGATTCGGCTACACCTTC	CASSLWTGFGYTF
NA	TRBJ2-2	TRBV27	NA	TGTGCCAGCAGTTTAGACGGGTGGAACACCGGGGAGCTGTTTTTT	CASSLDGWNTGELFF
few	TRBJ2-4	TRBV5-4	NA	TGTGCCAGCAGCTTGGGGGGGGACATTCAGTACTTC	CASSLGGDIQYF
NA	TRBJ1-1	TRBV19	NA	TGTGCCAGTAGTATTTCCCTAAGAGGGACTGAAGCTTTCTTT	CASSISLRGTEAFF
few	TRBJ2-6	TRBV27	NA	TGTGCCAGCAGTTCCAGGGGTACAGGGATCGCTGGGGCCAACGTCCTGACTTTC	CASSSRGTGIAGANVLTF
NA	TRBJ2-6	TRBV30	TRBD2	TGTGCCTGGACCTTAGCGGGAGGGCCCACTGGGGCCAACGTCCTGACTTTC	CAWTLAGGPTGANVLTF
NA	TRBJ2-1	TRBV4-1	TRBD2	TGCGCCAGCAGCCAAGAGGGTAGCGGGCCGAATGAGCAGTTCTTC	CASSQEGSGPNEQFF
NA	TRBJ1-2	TRBV27	NA	TGTGCCAGCAGTTTGGGGAGAATTAACTATGGCTACACCTTC	CASSLGRINYGYTF
NA	TRBJ2-3	TRBV7-3	NA	TGTGCCAGCAGCTTAGCTACCTCTTCAACAGATACGCAATATTTT	CASSLATSSTDTQYF
NA	TRBJ2-2	TRBV27	NA	TGTGCCAGCAGTCCCATTTCGAACACCGGGGAGCTGTTTTTT	CASSPISNTGELFF
once	TRBJ2-3	TRBV11-3	TRBD2	TGTGCCAGCAGCCATTCTATACTAGCGGGGGAGGCAGATACGCAGTATTTT	CASSHSILAGEADTQYF
NA	TRBJ2-7	TRBV9	TRBD2	TGTGCCAGCAGCTGGCGGGAGAGGTCCTACGAGCAGTACTTC	CASSWRERSYEQYF
NA	TRBJ1-5	TRBV5-1	NA	TGCGCCAGCAGCTTGGGGCAGTTTGGTCAGCCCCAGCATTTT	CASSLGQFGQPQHF
NA	TRBJ2-6	TRBV13	TRBD1	TGTGCCAGCAGCCCCCGGGACAGGGGACTTACCATCTCTGGGGCCAACGTCCTGACTTTC	CASSPRDRGLTISGANVLTF
NA	TRBJ2-7	TRBV28	TRBD1	TGTGCCAGCAGCCCTACAGGGGGCTTAGACGAGCAGTACTTC	CASSPTGGLDEQYF
NA	TRBJ2-7	TRBV7-9	TRBD1	TGTGCCAGCAGCTTCGGACAGGGCTACGAGCAATACTTC	CASSFGQGYEQYF